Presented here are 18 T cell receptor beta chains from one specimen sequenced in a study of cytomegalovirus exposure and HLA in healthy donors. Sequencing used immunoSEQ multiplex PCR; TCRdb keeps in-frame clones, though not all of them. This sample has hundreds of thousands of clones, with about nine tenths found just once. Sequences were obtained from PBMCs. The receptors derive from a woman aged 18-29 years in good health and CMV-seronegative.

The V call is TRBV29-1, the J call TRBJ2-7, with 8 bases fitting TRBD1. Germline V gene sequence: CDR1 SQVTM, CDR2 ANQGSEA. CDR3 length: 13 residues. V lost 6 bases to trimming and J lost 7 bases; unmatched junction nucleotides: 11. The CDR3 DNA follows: TGCAGCGTATCCAGGGGGCCCCTGAGGGAGCAGTACTTC. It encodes CSVSRGPLREQYF.

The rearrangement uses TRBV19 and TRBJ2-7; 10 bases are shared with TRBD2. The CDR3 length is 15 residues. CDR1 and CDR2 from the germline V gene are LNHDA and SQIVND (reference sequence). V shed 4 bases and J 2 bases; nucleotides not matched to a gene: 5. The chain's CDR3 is CASSTHTSGAYEQYF. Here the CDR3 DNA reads TGTGCCAGTAGTACTCACACTAGCGGGGCCTACGAGCAGTACTTC. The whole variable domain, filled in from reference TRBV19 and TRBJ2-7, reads DGGITQSPKYLFRKEGQNVTLSCEQNLNHDAMYWYRQDPGQGLRLIYYSQIVNDFQKGDIAEGYSVSREKKESFPLTVTSAQKNPTAFYLCASSTHTSGAYEQYFGPGTRLTVT.

CDR3 nucleotide sequence: TGCGCCAGCAGCTTGGGGACACTTAGCAATCAGCCCCAGCATTTT. It codes for CASSLGTLSNQPQHF. The rearrangement uses TRBV5-1 and TRBJ1-5, with TRBD1 as a possible D gene (5 bases). V lost 0 bases and J lost 0, with 7 bases in between. Germline V gene data show CDR1 as SGHRS and CDR2 as YFSETQ. CDR3 length: 15 residues.

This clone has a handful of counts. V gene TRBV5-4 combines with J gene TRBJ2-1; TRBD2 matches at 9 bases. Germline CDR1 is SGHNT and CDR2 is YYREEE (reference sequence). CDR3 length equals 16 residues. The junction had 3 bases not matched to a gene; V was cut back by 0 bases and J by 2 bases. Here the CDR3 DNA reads TGTGCCAGCAGCTTGGGAGGCGGGGGGGCCTACAATGAGCAGTTCTTC. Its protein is CASSLGGGGAYNEQFF.

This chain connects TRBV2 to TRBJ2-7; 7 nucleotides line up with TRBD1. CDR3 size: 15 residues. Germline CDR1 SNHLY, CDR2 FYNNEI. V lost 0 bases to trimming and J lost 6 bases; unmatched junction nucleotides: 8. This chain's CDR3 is CASSEAAGGTVEQYF. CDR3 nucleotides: TGTGCCAGCAGTGAAGCGGCAGGGGGAACGGTCGAGCAGTACTTC.

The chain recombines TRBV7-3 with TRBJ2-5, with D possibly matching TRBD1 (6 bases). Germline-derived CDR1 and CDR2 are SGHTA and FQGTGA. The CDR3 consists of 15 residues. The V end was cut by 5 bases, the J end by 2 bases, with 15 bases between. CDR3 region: CASSPHGTLQETQYF. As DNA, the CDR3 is TGTGCCAGCAGCCCACACGGGACATTGCAAGAGACCCAGTACTTC.

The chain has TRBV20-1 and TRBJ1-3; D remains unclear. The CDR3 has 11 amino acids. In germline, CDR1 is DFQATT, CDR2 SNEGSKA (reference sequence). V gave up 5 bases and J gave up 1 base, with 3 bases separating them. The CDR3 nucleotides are TGCAGTGCTTCATCTGGAAACACCATATATTTT. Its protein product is CSASSGNTIYF.

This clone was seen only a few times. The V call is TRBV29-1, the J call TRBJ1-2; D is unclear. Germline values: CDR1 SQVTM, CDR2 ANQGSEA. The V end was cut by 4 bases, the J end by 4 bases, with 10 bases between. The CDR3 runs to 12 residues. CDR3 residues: CSVGRTAYGYTF. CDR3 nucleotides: TGCAGCGTTGGGAGGACGGCCTATGGCTACACCTTC.

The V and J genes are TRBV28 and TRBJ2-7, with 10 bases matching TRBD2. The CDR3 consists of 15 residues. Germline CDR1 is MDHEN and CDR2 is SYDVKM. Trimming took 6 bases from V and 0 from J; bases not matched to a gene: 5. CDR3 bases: TGTGCCAGCAGCCGAGCGGGGGGGCCCTCCTACGAGCAGTACTTC. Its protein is CASSRAGGPSYEQYF. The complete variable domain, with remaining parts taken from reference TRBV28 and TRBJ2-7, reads DVKVTQSSRYLVKRTGEKVFLECVQDMDHENMFWYRQDPGLGLRLIYFSYDVKMKEKGDIPEGYSVSREKKERFSLILESASTNQTSMYLCASSRAGGPSYEQYFGPGTRLTVT.

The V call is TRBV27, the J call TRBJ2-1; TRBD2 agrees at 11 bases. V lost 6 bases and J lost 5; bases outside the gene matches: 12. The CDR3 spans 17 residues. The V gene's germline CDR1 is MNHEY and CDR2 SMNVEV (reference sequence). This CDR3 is CASRHTSLAGVHNEQFF. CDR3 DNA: TGTGCCAGCAGACACACCTCACTAGCGGGAGTGCACAATGAGCAGTTCTTC.

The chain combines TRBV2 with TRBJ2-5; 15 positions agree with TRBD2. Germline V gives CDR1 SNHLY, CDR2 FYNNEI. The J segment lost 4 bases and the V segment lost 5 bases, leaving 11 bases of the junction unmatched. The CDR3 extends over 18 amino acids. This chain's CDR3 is CASSRGLAGGTGGETQYF. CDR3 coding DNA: TGTGCCAGCAGTCGGGGACTAGCGGGGGGCACCGGGGGAGAGACCCAGTACTTC.

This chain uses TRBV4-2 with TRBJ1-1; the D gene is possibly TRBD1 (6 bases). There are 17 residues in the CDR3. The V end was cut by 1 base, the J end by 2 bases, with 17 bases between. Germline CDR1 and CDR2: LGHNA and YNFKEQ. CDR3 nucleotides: TGTGCCAGCAGCCAAGTAACCCAGGGGTCCTTAAACACTGAAGCTTTCTTT. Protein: CASSQVTQGSLNTEAFF.

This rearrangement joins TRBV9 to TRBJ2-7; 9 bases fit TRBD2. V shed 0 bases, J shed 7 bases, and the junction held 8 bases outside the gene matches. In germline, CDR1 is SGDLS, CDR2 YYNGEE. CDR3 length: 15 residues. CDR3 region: CASSVAGGGAEEQYF. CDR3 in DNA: TGTGCCAGCAGCGTAGCTGGCGGGGGGGCCGAAGAGCAGTACTTC.

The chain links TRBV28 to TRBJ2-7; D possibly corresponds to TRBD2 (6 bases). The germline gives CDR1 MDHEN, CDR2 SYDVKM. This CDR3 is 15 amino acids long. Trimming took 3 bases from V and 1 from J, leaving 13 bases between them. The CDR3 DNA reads TGTGCCAGCAGTTTGGGGGGTATGGGTTCCTACGAGCAGTACTTC. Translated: CASSLGGMGSYEQYF.

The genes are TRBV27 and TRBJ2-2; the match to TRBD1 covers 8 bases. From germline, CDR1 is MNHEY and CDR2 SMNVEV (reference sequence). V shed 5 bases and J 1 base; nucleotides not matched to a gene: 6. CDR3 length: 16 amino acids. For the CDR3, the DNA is TGTGCCAGCAGTCCTTCAACAGGGGGGAACACCGGGGAGCTGTTTTTT. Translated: CASSPSTGGNTGELFF.

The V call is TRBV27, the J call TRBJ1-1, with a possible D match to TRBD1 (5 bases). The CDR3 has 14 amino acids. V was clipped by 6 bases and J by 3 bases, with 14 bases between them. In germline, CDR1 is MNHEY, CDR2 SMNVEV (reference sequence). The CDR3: CASRAGGRDTEAFF. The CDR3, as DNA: TGTGCCAGCAGGGCGGGGGGAAGGGACACTGAAGCTTTCTTT.

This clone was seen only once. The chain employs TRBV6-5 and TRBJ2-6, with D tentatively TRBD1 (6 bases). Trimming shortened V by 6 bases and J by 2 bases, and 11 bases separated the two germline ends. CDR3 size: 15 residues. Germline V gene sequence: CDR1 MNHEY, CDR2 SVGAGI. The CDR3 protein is CASRTTGTGANVLTF. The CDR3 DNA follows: TGTGCCAGCAGAACCACAGGGACTGGGGCCAACGTCCTGACTTTC.

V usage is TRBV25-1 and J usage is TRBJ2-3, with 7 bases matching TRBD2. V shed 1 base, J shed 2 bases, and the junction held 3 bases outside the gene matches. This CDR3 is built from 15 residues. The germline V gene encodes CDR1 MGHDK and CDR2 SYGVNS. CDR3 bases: TGTGCCAGCAGTGAATCCCTAGCGGCCACAGATACGCAGTATTTT. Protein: CASSESLAATDTQYF.